Below are 17 T cell receptor beta chains sequenced from a single sample in a study of cytomegalovirus exposure and HLA in healthy donors (dated by TCRdb to 2016 to 2017). Library preparation employed the immunoSEQ multiplex PCR assay. The multiplex PCR relied on a mix of 60 forward primers for TCR Vbeta segments and 13 reverse primers for TCR Jbeta segments. This immuneACCESS table, as held by TCRdb, lists in-frame sequences with V and J called but not all clones. Of the missing ones, under half trace to an unresolved V gene in checked studies; the others have no known cause. The sample records 55,000 or so clones, 70% to 80% of which are singletons. The ten most abundant clones make up roughly 1.5% of the sample. Material for sequencing was PBMCs. All receptors come from a female donor in good health and CMV-seronegative.

CDR3 in amino acids: CASSPLDRVFYYGYTF. The DNA for the CDR3 is TGTGCCAGCTCACCTCTGGACAGGGTTTTTTACTATGGCTACACCTTC. The rearrangement links TRBV18 to TRBJ1-2, with 8 bases aligning to TRBD1. Trimming at V came to 3 bases and at J to 3 bases, leaving 9 bases not matched to a gene. The germline V gene encodes CDR1 KGHSH and CDR2 LQKENI. The CDR3 is 16 amino acids. Complete variable domain (other parts from reference TRBV18 and TRBJ1-2): NAGVMQNPRHLVRRRGQEARLRCSPMKGHSHVYWYRQLPEEGLKFMVYLQKENIIDESGMPKERFSAEFPKEGPSILRIQQVVRGDSAAYFCASSPLDRVFYYGYTFGSGTRLTVV.

The J gene is TRBJ1-2, the V gene TRBV29-1; the match to TRBD1 covers 7 bases. The CDR3 spans 13 residues. Germline V gives CDR1 SQVTM, CDR2 ANQGSEA. Trimming removed 6 bases from V and 2 bases from J; junction bases left unmatched: 6. As DNA, the CDR3 is TGCAGCGTCCAACAGGGGTTCAACTATGGCTACACCTTC. This translates into CSVQQGFNYGYTF.

The CDR3 protein is CASSFRPGGPQGDTQYF. The CDR3 bases are TGTGCCAGCAGCTTCCGGCCCGGGGGGCCCCAAGGGGATACGCAGTATTTT. The V gene is TRBV7-3, the J gene TRBJ2-3, with D tentatively TRBD2 (7 bases). The CDR3 covers 17 residues. Trimming left V 3 bases short and J 6 bases short, with 22 bases between. Germline CDR1 reads SGHTA; CDR2 reads FQGTGA. Based on the CDR3 plus reference TRBV7-3 and TRBJ2-3, the full variable domain is GAGVSQTPSNKVTEKGKYVELRCDPISGHTALYWYRQSLGQGPEFLIYFQGTGAADDSGLPNDRFFAVRPEGSVSTLKIQRTERGDSAVYLCASSFRPGGPQGDTQYFGPGTRLTVL.

This sequence joins TRBV7-9 and TRBJ2-7, with 12 bases that match TRBD1. Trimming cost V 2 bases and J 0 bases; bases outside gene matches: 5. This CDR3 is built from 17 residues. The V gene's germline CDR1 is SEHNR and CDR2 FQNEAQ (reference sequence). CDR3 in amino acids: CASSLPGTGGDSYEQYF. The CDR3 region has the DNA TGTGCCAGCAGCTTACCCGGGACAGGGGGCGACTCCTACGAGCAGTACTTC.

Regarding this clone: At one end the junction does not follow the germline gene, possibly because of a read error. V and J are TRBV5-7 and TRBJ2-7, with 9 bases matching TRBD1. TRBV5-7 is an ORF, with its function uncertain. The CDR3 loop spans 10 amino acids. For the CDR3, the DNA is TGTGCCAGACCCCCCGGGACAGGGTGTTTC. This translates into CARPPGTGCF.

V usage is TRBV5-1 and J usage is TRBJ1-2; the D gene is possibly TRBD1 (6 bases). The CDR3 sequence is 18 residues long. From germline, CDR1 is SGHRS and CDR2 YFSETQ. The V and J ends lost 1 base and 0 bases respectively, with 19 bases between them. The CDR3 sequence: CASSLMSGHRTSNYGYTF. The DNA for the CDR3 is TGCGCCAGCAGCTTGATGTCGGGACATCGGACCTCTAACTATGGCTACACCTTC. Variable domain in full (rest from reference TRBV5-1 and TRBJ1-2): KAGVTQTPRYLIKTRGQQVTLSCSPISGHRSVSWYQQTPGQGLQFLFEYFSETQRNKGNFPGRFSGRQFSNSRSEMNVSTLELGDSALYLCASSLMSGHRTSNYGYTFGSGTRLTVV.

The CDR3 loop reads CASSLQGLGYGYTF. The CDR3 nucleotides are TGTGCCAGCAGTTTGCAGGGATTAGGATATGGCTACACCTTC. The chain links TRBV6-1 to TRBJ1-2, with a tentative D call TRBD1 (5 bases). CDR3 size: 14 residues. Germline V lookup: CDR1 MNHNS, CDR2 SASEGT. The V gene lost 5 bases and the J gene lost 5 bases, with 15 bases spanning the gap.

Worth noting for this clone: Additional DNA sequences in this sample encode the identical CDR3. The chain combines TRBV9 with TRBJ2-2; D is undetermined. Trimming removed 0 bases from V and 5 bases from J, with 5 bases in between. CDR3 length: 13 amino acids. Germline V CDR1 and CDR2: SGDLS, YYNGEE. The CDR3 protein is CASSVAGTGELFF. The CDR3 DNA sequence: TGTGCCAGCAGCGTAGCCGGTACCGGGGAGCTGTTTTTT. The full variable domain, completed using reference TRBV9 and TRBJ2-2, is DSGVTQTPKHLITATGQRVTLRCSPRSGDLSVYWYQQSLDQGLQFLIQYYNGEERAKGNILERFSAQQFPDLHSELNLSSLELGDSALYFCASSVAGTGELFFGEGSRLTVL.

This clone has more than one count but fewer than ten. The chain has TRBV29-1 and TRBJ1-1; D gene unclear. V was pared by 7 bases and J by 1 base, with 13 bases between. Germline lookup yields CDR1 SQVTM and CDR2 ANQGSEA. The CDR3 totals 13 residues. CDR3 loop: CSAVGSGNTEAFF. The CDR3, as DNA: TGCAGCGCTGTTGGTTCCGGGAACACTGAAGCTTTCTTT. Full variable domain (remainder filled in from reference TRBV29-1 and TRBJ1-1): SAVISQKPSRDICQRGTSLTIQCQVDSQVTMMFWYRQQPGQSLTLIATANQGSEATYESGFVIDKFPISRPNLTFSTLTVSNMSPEDSSIYLCSAVGSGNTEAFFGQGTRLTVV.

The rearrangement links TRBV29-1 to TRBJ1-6, with D hard to call. V was pared by 4 bases and J by 9 bases, with 19 bases between. The CDR3 contains 15 residues. The germline gives CDR1 SQVTM, CDR2 ANQGSEA. The CDR3 coding sequence is TGCAGCGTTGGGGTTGACGGGAACAAGGGTTCACCCCTCCACTTT. Translating it yields CSVGVDGNKGSPLHF.

This chain uses TRBV27 with TRBJ1-4; D may be TRBD1 (6 bases). The CDR3 is 14 residues long. Germline V gene data show CDR1 as MNHEY and CDR2 as SMNVEV (reference sequence). Trimming removed 9 bases from V and 7 bases from J, with 18 bases in between. The CDR3 is CASSLGGAREKLFF. CDR3 coding DNA: TGTGCCAGTTCTCTTGGGGGGGCGCGTGAAAAACTGTTTTTT.

Only a few counts were recorded for this clone. The chain joins TRBV4-1 to TRBJ1-4; TRBD1 might be the D (5 bases). V was shortened by 4 bases and J by 0 bases, with 9 bases between the two germline ends. Germline values: CDR1 MGHRA, CDR2 YSYEKL. The length of the CDR3 is 15 residues. The CDR3 DNA reads as TGCGCCAGCAGCCCTAGGACAACAACTAATGAAAAACTGTTTTTT. Translated, it gives CASSPRTTTNEKLFF.

Only one count was recorded for this clone. The J gene is TRBJ1-6, the V gene TRBV11-3; D call uncertain. The CDR3 runs 18 residues. CDR1 and CDR2 from the germline V gene are SGHNT and YENEEA. The V end lost 5 bases, the J end lost 0 bases, and 17 bases lay between the germline ends. The CDR3 loop is CASSPYQRLSSYNSPLHF. The CDR3 DNA is TGTGCCAGCAGCCCATACCAGCGATTGAGCTCCTATAATTCACCCCTCCACTTT.

The J gene is TRBJ1-3, the V gene TRBV30; 7 positions match TRBD1. CDR1 GTSNPN and CDR2 SVGIG come from the germline V gene (reference sequence). CDR3 length equals 16 residues. With V trimmed by 7 bases and J by 2 bases, 14 bases remained unmatched. Written as DNA, the CDR3 is TGTGCCTTAACTTCCCCAGGGGGTTCCGCTGGAAACACCATATATTTT. Translation: CALTSPGGSAGNTIYF.

The rearrangement joins TRBV7-2 to TRBJ2-1, with 14 bases that match TRBD2. Germline V gene lookup returns CDR1 SGHTA and CDR2 FQGNSA. The J segment lost 9 bases and the V segment lost 5 bases, leaving 6 bases of the junction unmatched. The CDR3 is 15 amino acids. CDR3 sequence (DNA): TGTGCCAGCAGCCCCAGACTAGCGGGGGGGCGTGAGCAGTTCTTC. It translates to CASSPRLAGGREQFF.

The chain combines TRBV6-5 with TRBJ2-3; TRBD1 might be the D (5 bases). Germline CDR1 and CDR2: MNHEY and SVGAGI. Between the trimmed V and J ends, which lost 5 bases and 0 bases, there was a span of 12 bases. This CDR3 is 15 amino acids long. CDR3 DNA: TGTGCCAGCAGTACAGGACCATCTAGCACAGATACGCAGTATTTT. It encodes CASSTGPSSTDTQYF.

CDR3 region: CAVSGVSTDTQYF. In nucleotides, the CDR3 is TGTGCCGTTTCGGGGGTCAGCACAGATACGCAGTATTTT. The chain combines TRBV10-3 with TRBJ2-3, with D maybe TRBD2 (6 bases). Germline lookup yields CDR1 ENHRY and CDR2 SYGVKD. V was cut by 11 bases and J by 0 bases, with 12 bases left in between. The CDR3 spans 13 residues.